The next 7 T cell receptor beta chains were all read from a single sample in a study of blood T cell repertoires in COVID-19 (dated by TCRdb to the early 2020s). Libraries came from the immunoSEQ multiplex PCR assay. Drawn from immuneACCESS, this table holds only the in-frame rearrangements with V and J called that TCRdb kept. Clones are partly lost; checked studies trace under half to an unresolved V gene and leave the rest unexplained. The sample includes about 100,000 clones, with roughly nine tenths observed a single time. Of the sample, 2.1% is held by the ten largest clones. Sequencing was carried out using peripheral blood. These receptors all stem from a man aged 45-60 years with active COVID-19.

The rearrangement links TRBV4-2 to TRBJ1-6; 7 nucleotides agree with TRBD1. The germline V gene has CDR1 LGHNA and CDR2 YNFKEQ. V lost 2 bases, J lost 12 bases, and 4 bases stayed unmatched. The CDR3 is 13 residues long. CDR3 region: CASSQRGPGPLHF. CDR3 DNA sequence: TGTGCCAGCAGCCAAAGGGGGCCCGGACCCCTCCACTTT.

The V and J genes are TRBV24-1 and TRBJ2-2, with 7 bases fitting TRBD1. This CDR3 comprises 15 residues. Germline CDR1 KGHDR, CDR2 SFDVKD. V lost 6 bases and J lost 2; bases outside the gene matches: 5. The CDR3 reads CATSSDRANTGELFF. The CDR3 coding sequence is TGTGCCACCAGTTCCGACAGGGCAAACACCGGGGAGCTGTTTTTT.

The chain has TRBV6-1 and TRBJ2-1, with 7 nucleotides matching TRBD2. Per the germline V gene, CDR1 is MNHNS and CDR2 is SASEGT. V trimming: 3 bases; J trimming: 8 bases; junction bases outside the gene matches: 13. The CDR3 has 16 residues. CDR3 amino acids: CASSETSKHNGDEQFF. The CDR3 DNA reads as TGTGCCAGCAGTGAGACTAGCAAGCATAACGGGGATGAGCAGTTCTTC.

V gene TRBV7-9 combines with J gene TRBJ2-3; TRBD2 matches at 8 bases. The junction had 11 bases not matched to a gene; V was cut back by 5 bases and J by 4 bases. The CDR3 extends over 16 amino acids. Germline CDR1 and CDR2: SEHNR and FQNEAQ (reference sequence). DNA for the CDR3: TGTGCCAGCAGCGGATCCTCACCCGGGGGGGCAGATACGCAGTATTTT. This sequence encodes CASSGSSPGGADTQYF.

The gene calls are TRBV6-2 or TRBV6-3 and TRBJ1-6; 7 nucleotides line up with TRBD1. CDR1 is MNHEY and CDR2 is SVGEGT in the germline V gene. The junction had 5 bases not matched to a gene; V was cut back by 4 bases and J by 2 bases. The CDR3 contains 16 residues. The DNA for the CDR3 is TGTGCCAGCAGTTCTAACAGGGGTCCCTATAATTCACCCCTCCACTTT. Protein sequence: CASSSNRGPYNSPLHF.

This chain uses TRBV5-6 with TRBJ2-3; D is uncertain. Germline CDR1 reads SGHDT; CDR2 reads YYEEEE. The V gene lost 1 base and the J gene lost 4 bases, with 7 bases spanning the gap. The CDR3 runs 13 residues. This CDR3 is CASSLYGPDTQYF. The CDR3 DNA follows: TGTGCCAGCAGCTTGTATGGGCCAGATACGCAGTATTTT. The full variable domain, rest sourced from reference TRBV5-6 and TRBJ2-3, is DAGVTQSPTHLIKTRGQQVTLRCSPKSGHDTVSWYQQALGQGPQFIFQYYEEEERQRGNFPDRFSGHQFPNYSSELNVNALLLGDSALYLCASSLYGPDTQYFGPGTRLTVL.

The genes are TRBV25-1 and TRBJ2-3; 8 positions match TRBD1. The CDR3 is made up of 13 amino acids. Germline V gives CDR1 MGHDK, CDR2 SYGVNS. Trimming took 6 bases from V and 1 from J; bases not matched to a gene: 0. CDR3 DNA: TGTGCCAGCAGGGGACAGGGCACAGATACGCAGTATTTT. It translates to CASRGQGTDTQYF.